The source of this TCR beta chain is a study of T cell repertoires in cytomegalovirus infection. Overall study context: The public TCR beta signatures pointed to both CMV infection and matching HLA type. Findings of the study overall: Ex vivo responses were dominated by HLA-C-restricted CMV-specific TCR beta clonotypes.

This clonotype showed up many times. The antigen is unknown. Using its own MiXCR run on the reads, TCRdb lists one record per CDR3 protein. Of nearly 450,000 distinct CDR3 sequences in the sample, roughly 31% were seen once. The CDR3 extends over 15 amino acids. V gave up 5 bases and J gave up 8 bases, with 18 bases separating them. Germline V gene lookup returns CDR1 SGHVS and CDR2 FQNEAQ. Sequencing was performed on PBMCs. The rearrangement joins TRBV7-8 to TRBJ2-2; maybe TRBD2 (6 bases). The TCR comes from a human donor in good health (CMV status not recorded). Some clones in this sample may be carry-over from other donors' samples. The CDR3 protein is CASSNRVSAGGELFF. The CDR3 DNA reads as TGTGCCAGCAGCAATCGTGTTTCCGCGGGGGGGGAGCTGTTTTTT.